Presented here are 18 T cell receptor beta chains from one specimen sequenced in a study of blood T cell repertoires in COVID-19. Repertoires were generated with immunoSEQ multiplex PCR, while TCRdb's copy carries only in-frame clones and drops some. Among approximately 350,000 clones, about 93% were seen once, and the ten largest hold less than 3.5%. Sequenced material: peripheral blood. Receptors were obtained from a woman aged 18-35 years who had recovered from COVID-19.

The V and J genes are TRBV28 and TRBJ1-2, with a possible D match to TRBD1 (6 bases). The CDR3 length is 14 residues. V lost 7 bases and J 8 bases, leaving 20 bases between the germline ends. The V gene's germline CDR1 is MDHEN and CDR2 SYDVKM. CDR3 in amino acids: CASTSSDRLVGYTF. The DNA for the CDR3 is TGTGCCAGCACATCGTCAGACAGGCTCGTGGGCTACACCTTC.

The chain joins TRBV4-3 to TRBJ2-7; 9 nucleotides agree with TRBD2. V lost 4 bases, J lost 3 bases, and 7 bases stayed unmatched. The germline gives CDR1 LGHNA, CDR2 YSLEER. CDR3 length: 15 amino acids. In DNA form, the CDR3 reads TGCGCCAGCAGCCCCGGTCTAGCGGGATTCTACGAGCAGTACGTC. Translating it yields CASSPGLAGFYEQYV.

This chain uses TRBV30 with TRBJ1-2; 8 nucleotides agree with TRBD1. The trim removed 4 bases at V and 6 bases at J, leaving 13 bases unmatched. CDR3 length: 15 amino acids. Germline V gene sequence: CDR1 GTSNPN, CDR2 SVGIG (reference sequence). CDR3 region: CAWTVLDREIHGYTF. The CDR3 bases are TGTGCCTGGACGGTACTGGACAGGGAGATTCATGGCTACACCTTC.

The V gene is TRBV4-3, the J gene TRBJ1-4, with D possibly being TRBD1 (6 bases). Germline assignment: CDR1 LGHNA and CDR2 YSLEER. The CDR3 loop spans 16 amino acids. V was trimmed by 1 base and J by 7 bases, leaving 16 bases between them. The CDR3: CASSQAPQGEGEKLFF. The CDR3, as DNA: TGCGCCAGCAGCCAAGCCCCACAGGGTGAGGGTGAAAAACTGTTTTTT.

This clone was picked up one time. This chain connects TRBV25-1 to TRBJ2-1, with no clear D. Germline-derived CDR1 and CDR2 are MGHDK and SYGVNS. The CDR3 has 16 residues. The germline V and J ends were trimmed by 2 bases and 1 base, with 12 bases remaining between them. The CDR3, as DNA: TGTGCCAGCAGTGAAATCCCCAGTGTTTCCTACAATGAGCAGTTCTTC. This gives the protein CASSEIPSVSYNEQFF.

J is TRBJ1-4 and V is TRBV18, with D perhaps TRBD1 (6 bases). Germline loops: CDR1 KGHSH, CDR2 LQKENI. Trimming took off 3 bases at V and 6 bases at J, with 11 bases between the two ends. This CDR3 has 14 residues. CDR3 protein: CASSPDRTHEKLFF. The CDR3 coding sequence is TGTGCCAGCTCACCTGACAGGACCCATGAAAAACTGTTTTTT.

CDR3 region: CASSPFGQGGNTIYF. Here the CDR3 DNA reads TGTGCCAGCAGCCCGTTCGGACAGGGGGGAAACACCATATATTTT. This chain links TRBV7-2 with TRBJ1-3, with 9 bases aligning to TRBD1. The germline V gene encodes CDR1 SGHTA and CDR2 FQGNSA. Trimming took 5 bases from V and 4 from J; bases not matched to a gene: 6. CDR3 size: 15 residues.

CDR3 protein: CSVLRAVEAFF. The CDR3 nucleotides read TGCAGTGTTCTGAGGGCTGTTGAAGCTTTCTTT. The chain links TRBV20-1 to TRBJ1-1; the D is unclear. The CDR3 spans 11 residues. The V end was cut by 7 bases, the J end by 7 bases, with 13 bases between. Per the germline V gene, CDR1 is DFQATT and CDR2 is SNEGSKA (reference sequence).

In its sample, this clone was seen a few times. The J gene is TRBJ2-5, the V gene TRBV20-1; 9 nucleotides line up with TRBD2. CDR3 size: 16 residues. The germline V gene encodes CDR1 DFQATT and CDR2 SNEGSKA (reference sequence). The V segment lost 3 bases and the J segment 4 bases; nucleotides outside the gene matches: 12. CDR3 region: CSASPNTGLAGETQYF. The CDR3 DNA is TGCAGTGCTAGTCCTAACACGGGACTAGCAGGAGAGACCCAGTACTTC.

This chain uses TRBV18 with TRBJ2-1; 9 nucleotides line up with TRBD2. Germline V CDR1 and CDR2: KGHSH, LQKENI. The J segment lost 8 bases and the V segment lost 4 bases, leaving 12 bases of the junction unmatched. This CDR3 is 16 amino acids long. The CDR3 nucleotides are TGTGCCAGCTCACGGCCGCGGGCTAGCGGGATGGATGAGCAGTTCTTC. Its translation: CASSRPRASGMDEQFF.

The V and J genes are TRBV19 and TRBJ2-1, with D perhaps matching TRBD2 (6 bases). This CDR3 comprises 16 residues. Germline V gene data show CDR1 as LNHDA and CDR2 as SQIVND (reference sequence). V lost 1 base and J lost 4, with 14 bases in between. The DNA for the CDR3 is TGTGCCAGTAGTATAGCGGGAGTACCAAGGTACAATGAGCAGTTCTTC. It translates to CASSIAGVPRYNEQFF.

The gene calls are TRBV5-1 and TRBJ2-5; 7 nucleotides agree with TRBD1. CDR1 and CDR2 from the germline V gene are SGHRS and YFSETQ. J was trimmed by 1 base and V by 4 bases; bases with no gene match: 4. The CDR3 is 14 amino acids. In nucleotides, the CDR3 is TGCGCCAGCAGCCACGGACAGGTCCAAGAGACCCAGTACTTC. It codes for CASSHGQVQETQYF.

V and J are TRBV11-3 and TRBJ2-2, with 11 bases aligning to TRBD2. Trimming at V came to 5 bases and at J to 1 base, leaving 9 bases not matched to a gene. The CDR3 is 18 amino acids. Germline CDR1 is SGHNT and CDR2 is YENEEA. Here the CDR3 DNA reads TGTGCCAGCAGCCGGACTATTGGGACTAGCGGGAACACCGGGGAGCTGTTTTTT. It is translated as CASSRTIGTSGNTGELFF.

This chain connects TRBV6-5 to TRBJ2-2; D is uncertain. This CDR3 is built from 15 residues. The germline V gene has CDR1 MNHEY and CDR2 SVGAGI. With 2 bases removed from V and 0 bases from J, the gap between germline ends came to 7 bases. The CDR3 bases are TGTGCCAGCAGTTACCAGGTCCCGAACACCGGGGAGCTGTTTTTT. Its protein product is CASSYQVPNTGELFF.

This clone was observed a handful of times. The chain carries TRBV5-4 and TRBJ1-2; D not certain. V gave up 1 base and J gave up 4 bases, with 8 bases separating them. CDR3 length equals 13 residues. Germline values: CDR1 SGHNT, CDR2 YYREEE (reference sequence). CDR3 DNA sequence: TGTGCCAGCAGCTTGCGGGATTTCTATGGCTACACCTTC. As protein: CASSLRDFYGYTF.

The V gene is TRBV7-9, the J gene TRBJ2-5, with TRBD2 identical over 7 bases. CDR1 is SEHNR, CDR2 FQNEAQ, per germline (reference sequence). The junction had 4 bases not matched to a gene; V was cut back by 2 bases and J by 7 bases. The CDR3 is 13 residues long. The CDR3 nucleotides read TGTGCCAGCAGCTTACGTGGGGAGGGGACCCAGTACTTC. Translation: CASSLRGEGTQYF.

V and J are TRBV9 and TRBJ1-2, with D possibly being TRBD1 (6 bases). CDR3 length: 17 amino acids. V dropped 2 bases and J dropped 3 bases, with 20 bases sitting between them. In germline, CDR1 is SGDLS, CDR2 YYNGEE. CDR3 in DNA: TGTGCCAGCAGCGTGGGGCCAGGGGACACCTTGGACTATGGCTACACCTTC. Its protein product is CASSVGPGDTLDYGYTF.

V gene TRBV5-1 combines with J gene TRBJ1-1; 8 bases map to TRBD1. CDR1 is SGHRS and CDR2 is YFSETQ in the germline V gene. The CDR3 sequence is 13 residues long. The J segment lost 7 bases and the V segment lost 3 bases, leaving 5 bases of the junction unmatched. CDR3 loop: CASSSTGTGEAFF. The CDR3 DNA is TGCGCCAGCAGCTCGACCGGGACAGGTGAAGCTTTCTTT.